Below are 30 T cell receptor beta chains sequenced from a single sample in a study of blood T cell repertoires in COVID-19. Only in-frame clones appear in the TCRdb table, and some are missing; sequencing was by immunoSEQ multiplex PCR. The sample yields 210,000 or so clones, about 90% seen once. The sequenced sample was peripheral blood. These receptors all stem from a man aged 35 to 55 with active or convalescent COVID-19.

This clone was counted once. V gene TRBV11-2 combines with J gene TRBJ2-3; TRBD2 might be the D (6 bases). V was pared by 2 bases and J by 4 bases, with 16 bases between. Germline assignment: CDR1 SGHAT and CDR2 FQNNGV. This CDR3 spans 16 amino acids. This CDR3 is CASSLRSIGGADTQYF. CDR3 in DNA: TGTGCCAGCAGCTTAAGGTCTATCGGGGGAGCAGATACGCAGTATTTT.

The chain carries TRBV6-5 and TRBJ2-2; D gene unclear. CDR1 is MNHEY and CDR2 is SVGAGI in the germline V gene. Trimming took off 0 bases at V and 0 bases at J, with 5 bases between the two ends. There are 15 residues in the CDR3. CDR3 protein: CASSYSSPNTGELFF. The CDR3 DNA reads TGTGCCAGCAGTTACTCGAGCCCGAACACCGGGGAGCTGTTTTTT.

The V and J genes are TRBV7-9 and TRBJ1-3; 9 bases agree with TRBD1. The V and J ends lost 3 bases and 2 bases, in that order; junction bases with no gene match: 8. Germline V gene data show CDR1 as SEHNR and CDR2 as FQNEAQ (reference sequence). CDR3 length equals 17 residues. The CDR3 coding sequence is TGTGCCAGCAGCTTCGGCCGGGACAGGGCGACTGGAAACACCATATATTTT. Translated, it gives CASSFGRDRATGNTIYF.

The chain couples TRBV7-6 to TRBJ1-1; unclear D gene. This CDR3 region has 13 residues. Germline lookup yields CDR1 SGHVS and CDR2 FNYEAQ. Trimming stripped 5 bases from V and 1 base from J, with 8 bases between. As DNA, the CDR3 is TGTGCCAGCAGCGGGCGACAGAACACTGAAGCTTTCTTT. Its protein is CASSGRQNTEAFF.

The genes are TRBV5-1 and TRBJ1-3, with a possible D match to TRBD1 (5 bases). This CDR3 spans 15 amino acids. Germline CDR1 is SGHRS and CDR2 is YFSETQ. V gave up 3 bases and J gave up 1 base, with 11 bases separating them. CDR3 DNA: TGCGCCAGCAGCTGGCGGGGGAGTTCTGGAAACACCATATATTTT. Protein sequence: CASSWRGSSGNTIYF.

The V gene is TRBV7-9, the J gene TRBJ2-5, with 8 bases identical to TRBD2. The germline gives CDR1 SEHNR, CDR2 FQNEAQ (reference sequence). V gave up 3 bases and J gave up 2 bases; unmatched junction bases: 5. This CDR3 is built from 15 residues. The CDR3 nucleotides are TGTGCCAGCAGCTTTGGGACTAGTCTACAAGAGACCCAGTACTTC. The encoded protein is CASSFGTSLQETQYF.

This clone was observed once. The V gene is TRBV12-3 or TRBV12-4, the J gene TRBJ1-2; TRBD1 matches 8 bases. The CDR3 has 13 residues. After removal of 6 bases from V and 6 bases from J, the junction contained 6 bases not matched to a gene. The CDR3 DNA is TGTGCCAGCAGCACAGGGGGAGGGCATGGCTACACCTTC. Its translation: CASSTGGGHGYTF.

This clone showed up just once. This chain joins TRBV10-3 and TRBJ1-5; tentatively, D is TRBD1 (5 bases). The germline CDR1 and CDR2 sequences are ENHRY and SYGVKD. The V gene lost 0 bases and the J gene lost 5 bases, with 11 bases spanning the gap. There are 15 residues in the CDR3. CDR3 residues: CAISESGGTDQPQHF. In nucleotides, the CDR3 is TGTGCCATCAGTGAGTCGGGGGGGACGGATCAGCCCCAGCATTTT.

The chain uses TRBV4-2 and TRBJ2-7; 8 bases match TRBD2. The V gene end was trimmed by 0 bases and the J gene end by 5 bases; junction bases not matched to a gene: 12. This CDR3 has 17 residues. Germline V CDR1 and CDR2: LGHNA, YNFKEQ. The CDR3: CASSQDYRVAGNHEQYF. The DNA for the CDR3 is TGTGCCAGCAGCCAAGACTATAGGGTAGCGGGAAACCACGAGCAGTACTTC.

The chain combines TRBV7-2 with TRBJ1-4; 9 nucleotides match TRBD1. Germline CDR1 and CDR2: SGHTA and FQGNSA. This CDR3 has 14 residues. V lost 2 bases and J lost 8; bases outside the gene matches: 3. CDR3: CASSLRGQGEKLFF. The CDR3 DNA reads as TGTGCCAGCAGCTTAAGGGGACAGGGAGAAAAACTGTTTTTT. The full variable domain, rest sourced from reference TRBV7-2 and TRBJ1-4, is GAGVSQSPSNKVTEKGKDVELRCDPISGHTALYWYRQSLGQGLEFLIYFQGNSAPDKSGLPSDRFSAERTGGSVSTLTIQRTQQEDSAVYLCASSLRGQGEKLFFGSGTQLSVL.

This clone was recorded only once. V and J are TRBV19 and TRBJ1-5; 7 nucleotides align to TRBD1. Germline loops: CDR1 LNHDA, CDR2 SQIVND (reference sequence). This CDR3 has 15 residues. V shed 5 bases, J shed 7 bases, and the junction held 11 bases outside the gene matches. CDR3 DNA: TGTGCCAGTAGTCCCCACGCAGGGGGTCGACAGCCCCAGCATTTT. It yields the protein CASSPHAGGRQPQHF.

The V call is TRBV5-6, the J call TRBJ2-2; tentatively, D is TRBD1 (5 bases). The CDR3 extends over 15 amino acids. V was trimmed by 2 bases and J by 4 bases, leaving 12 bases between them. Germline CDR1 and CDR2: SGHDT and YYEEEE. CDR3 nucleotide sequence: TGTGCCAGCAGCTTAGTCAAGGGGTCCACCGGGGAGCTGTTTTTT. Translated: CASSLVKGSTGELFF.

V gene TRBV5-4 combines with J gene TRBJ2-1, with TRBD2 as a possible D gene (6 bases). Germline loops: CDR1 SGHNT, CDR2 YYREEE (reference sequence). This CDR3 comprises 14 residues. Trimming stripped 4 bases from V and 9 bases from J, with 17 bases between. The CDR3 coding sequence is TGTGCCAGCAGCCCCCGACTAGGTTCTAGTGAGCAGTTCTTC. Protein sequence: CASSPRLGSSEQFF.

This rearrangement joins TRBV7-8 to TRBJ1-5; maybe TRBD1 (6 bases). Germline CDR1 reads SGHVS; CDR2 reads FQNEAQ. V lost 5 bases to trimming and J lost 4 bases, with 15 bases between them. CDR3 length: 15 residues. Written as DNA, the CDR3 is TGTGCCAGCAGCCGTGAACAGGGTAGGAATCAGCCCCAGCATTTT. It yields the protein CASSREQGRNQPQHF.

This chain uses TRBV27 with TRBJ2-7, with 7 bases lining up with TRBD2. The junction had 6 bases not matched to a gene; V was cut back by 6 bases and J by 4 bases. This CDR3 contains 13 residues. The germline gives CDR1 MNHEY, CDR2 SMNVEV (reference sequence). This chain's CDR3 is CASSPGGSYEQYF. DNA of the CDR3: TGTGCCAGCAGCCCAGGCGGGAGTTACGAGCAGTACTTC.

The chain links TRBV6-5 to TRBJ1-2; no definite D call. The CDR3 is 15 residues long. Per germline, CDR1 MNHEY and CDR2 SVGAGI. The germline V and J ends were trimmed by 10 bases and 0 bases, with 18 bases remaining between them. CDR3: CATSSEGRANYGYTF. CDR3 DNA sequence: TGTGCCACCTCCAGTGAAGGGAGAGCTAACTATGGCTACACCTTC.

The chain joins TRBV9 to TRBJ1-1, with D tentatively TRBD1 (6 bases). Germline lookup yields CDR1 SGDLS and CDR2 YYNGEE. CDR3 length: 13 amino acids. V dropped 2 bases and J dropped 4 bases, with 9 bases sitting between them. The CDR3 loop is CASSVNRATEAFF. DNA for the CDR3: TGTGCCAGCAGCGTCAACAGGGCCACTGAAGCTTTCTTT.

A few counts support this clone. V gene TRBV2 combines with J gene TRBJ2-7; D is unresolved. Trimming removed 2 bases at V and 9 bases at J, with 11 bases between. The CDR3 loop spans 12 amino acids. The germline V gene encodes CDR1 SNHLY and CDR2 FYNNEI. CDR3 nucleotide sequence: TGTGCCAGCAGTGAAACATCTCCCCGGCAGTACTTC. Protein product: CASSETSPRQYF.

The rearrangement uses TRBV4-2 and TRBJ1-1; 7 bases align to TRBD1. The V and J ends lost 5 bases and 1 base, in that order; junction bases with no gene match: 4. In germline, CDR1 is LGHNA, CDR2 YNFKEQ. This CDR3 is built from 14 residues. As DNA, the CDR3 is TGTGCCAGCAGCAACCGGGACAGGAACACTGAAGCTTTCTTT. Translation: CASSNRDRNTEAFF.

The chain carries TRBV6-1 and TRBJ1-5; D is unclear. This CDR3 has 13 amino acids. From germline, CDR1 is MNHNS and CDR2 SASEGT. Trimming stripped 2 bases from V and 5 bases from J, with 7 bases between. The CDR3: CASSENGDQPQHF. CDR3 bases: TGTGCCAGCAGTGAAAACGGGGATCAGCCCCAGCATTTT.

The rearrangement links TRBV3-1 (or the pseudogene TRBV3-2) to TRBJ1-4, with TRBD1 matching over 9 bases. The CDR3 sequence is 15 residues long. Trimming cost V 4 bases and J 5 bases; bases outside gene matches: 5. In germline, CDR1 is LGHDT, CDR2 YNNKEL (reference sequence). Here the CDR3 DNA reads TGTGCCAGCAGCCTCCCGGGACAGGGCAATGAAAAACTGTTTTTT. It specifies CASSLPGQGNEKLFF.

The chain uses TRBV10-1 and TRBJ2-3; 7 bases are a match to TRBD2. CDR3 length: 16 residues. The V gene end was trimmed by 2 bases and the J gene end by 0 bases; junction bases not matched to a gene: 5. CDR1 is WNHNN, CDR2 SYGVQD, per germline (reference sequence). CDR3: CASSEGVAGSTDTQYF. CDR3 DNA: TGCGCCAGCAGTGAGGGGGTAGCGGGCAGCACAGATACGCAGTATTTT.

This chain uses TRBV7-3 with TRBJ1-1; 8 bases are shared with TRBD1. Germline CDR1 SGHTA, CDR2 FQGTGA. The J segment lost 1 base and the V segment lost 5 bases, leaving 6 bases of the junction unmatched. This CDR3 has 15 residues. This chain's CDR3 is CASSQGASRNTEAFF. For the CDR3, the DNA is TGTGCCAGCAGCCAGGGGGCCTCAAGGAACACTGAAGCTTTCTTT.

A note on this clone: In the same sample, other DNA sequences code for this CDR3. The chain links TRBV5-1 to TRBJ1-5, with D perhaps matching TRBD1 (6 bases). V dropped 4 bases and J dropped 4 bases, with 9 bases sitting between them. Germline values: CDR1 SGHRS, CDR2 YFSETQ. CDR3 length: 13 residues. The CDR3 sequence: CASSPGQNQPQHF. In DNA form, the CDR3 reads TGCGCCAGCAGCCCCGGACAGAATCAGCCCCAGCATTTT.

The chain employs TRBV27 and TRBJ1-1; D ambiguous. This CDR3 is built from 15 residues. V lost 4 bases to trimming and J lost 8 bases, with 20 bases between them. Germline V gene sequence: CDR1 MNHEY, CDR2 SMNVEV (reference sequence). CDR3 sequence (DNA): TGTGCCAGCAGTTCTAACATTAGGGTGGGAGGGGAAGCTTTCTTT. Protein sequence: CASSSNIRVGGEAFF.

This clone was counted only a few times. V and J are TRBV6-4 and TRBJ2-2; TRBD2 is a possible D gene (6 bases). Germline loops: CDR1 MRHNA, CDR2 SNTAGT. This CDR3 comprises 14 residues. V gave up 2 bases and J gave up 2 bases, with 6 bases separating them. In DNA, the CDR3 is TGTGCCAGCAGTGACGGGACTAACACCGGGGAGCTGTTTTTT. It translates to CASSDGTNTGELFF.

The CDR3 region has the DNA TGTGCCACCAGCAGCCCGACAGCTGGCAATCAGCCCCAGCATTTT. It codes for CATSSPTAGNQPQHF. V usage is TRBV15 and J usage is TRBJ1-5; TRBD1 is a possible D gene (5 bases). Germline values: CDR1 LNHNV, CDR2 YYDKDF (reference sequence). V lost 3 bases, J lost 2 bases, and 11 bases lay in between. This CDR3 contains 15 residues. Based on the CDR3 plus reference TRBV15 and TRBJ1-5, the full variable domain is DAMVIQNPRYQVTQFGKPVTLSCSQTLNHNVMYWYQQKSSQAPKLLFHYYDKDFNNEADTPDNFQSRRPNTSFCFLDIRSPGLGDTAMYLCATSSPTAGNQPQHFGDGTRLSIL.

CDR3 loop: CASSLNRGKVWDGYTF. The DNA for the CDR3 is TGTGCCAGCAGCCTGAACAGGGGCAAGGTTTGGGATGGCTACACCTTC. This chain joins TRBV16 and TRBJ1-2; 7 bases are shared with TRBD1. The germline gives CDR1 KGHSY, CDR2 FQNENV. The CDR3 consists of 16 residues. The V gene end was trimmed by 4 bases and the J gene end by 6 bases; junction bases not matched to a gene: 14. The whole variable domain, filled in from reference TRBV16 and TRBJ1-2, reads GEEVAQTPKHLVRGEGQKAKLYCAPIKGHSYVFWYQQVLKNEFKFLISFQNENVFDETGMPKERFSAKCLPNSPCSLEIQATKLEDSAVYFCASSLNRGKVWDGYTFGSGTRLTVV.

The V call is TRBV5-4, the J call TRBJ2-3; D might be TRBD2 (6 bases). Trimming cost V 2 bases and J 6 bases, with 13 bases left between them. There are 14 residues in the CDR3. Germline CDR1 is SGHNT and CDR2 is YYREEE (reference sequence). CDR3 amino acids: CASSFEGEEDTQYF. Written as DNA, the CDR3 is TGTGCCAGCAGCTTTGAAGGGGAGGAGGATACGCAGTATTTT.

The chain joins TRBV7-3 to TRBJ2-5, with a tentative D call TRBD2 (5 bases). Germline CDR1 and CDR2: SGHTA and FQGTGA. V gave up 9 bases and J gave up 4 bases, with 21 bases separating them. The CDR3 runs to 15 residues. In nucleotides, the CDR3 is TGTGCCAGTTCTATTGGGATTAGAGAGGGAGAGACCCAGTACTTC. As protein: CASSIGIREGETQYF.